These 18 T cell receptor beta chains were sequenced from one sample in a study of cytomegalovirus exposure and HLA in healthy donors. Assay used: immunoSEQ multiplex PCR; TCRdb lists only in-frame clones, some missing. The sample records some 140,000 clones, about 86% being singletons. Material: PBMCs. All receptors come from a man in his late teens or twenties in good health and CMV-seronegative.

The chain recombines TRBV5-4 with TRBJ2-2; 7 positions agree with TRBD1. The V gene end was trimmed by 3 bases and the J gene end by 7 bases; junction bases not matched to a gene: 3. Germline V gene data show CDR1 as SGHNT and CDR2 as YYREEE (reference sequence). There are 13 residues in the CDR3. CDR3 protein: CASSYTGVGELFF. CDR3 DNA sequence: TGTGCCAGCAGCTACACAGGGGTCGGGGAGCTGTTTTTT.

The chain employs TRBV5-6 and TRBJ2-1, with D possibly being TRBD1 (5 bases). V was trimmed by 0 bases and J by 4 bases, leaving 8 bases between them. CDR1 is SGHDT, CDR2 YYEEEE, per germline. This CDR3 is built from 14 residues. CDR3 DNA: TGTGCCAGCAGCTTGGGGGGCCTATACAATGAGCAGTTCTTC. Encoded protein: CASSLGGLYNEQFF.

This clone has a handful of counts. This chain connects TRBV7-8 to TRBJ1-3, with 7 bases aligning to TRBD1. The CDR3 extends over 16 amino acids. V lost 5 bases and J lost 0; bases outside the gene matches: 7. Germline lookup yields CDR1 SGHVS and CDR2 FQNEAQ. The CDR3 sequence: CASSVQGQSSGNTIYF. CDR3 bases: TGTGCCAGCAGCGTTCAGGGACAGAGCTCTGGAAACACCATATATTTT.

The chain links TRBV15 to TRBJ2-3; perhaps TRBD2 as D (5 bases). The CDR3 length is 17 residues. V lost 2 bases, J lost 2 bases, and 17 bases lay in between. The germline V gene has CDR1 LNHNV and CDR2 YYDKDF (reference sequence). CDR3 nucleotide sequence: TGTGCCACCAGCAGACGGGTTCTGCGGGCCTCCACAGATACGCAGTATTTT. Residues: CATSRRVLRASTDTQYF.

This CDR3 is CASSLVDRRNTEAFF. CDR3 DNA: TGTGCCAGCAGCTTAGTCGACAGGAGGAACACTGAAGCTTTCTTT. The chain couples TRBV11-2 to TRBJ1-1; possible D gene TRBD1, 6 bases. CDR3 length: 15 residues. The V end was cut by 1 base, the J end by 1 base, with 10 bases between. Per the germline V gene, CDR1 is SGHAT and CDR2 is FQNNGV.

The chain uses TRBV6-5 and TRBJ2-5; D is undetermined. V lost 6 bases and J 5 bases, leaving 10 bases between the germline ends. CDR1 and CDR2 (germline): MNHEY, SVGAGI. The CDR3 covers 12 residues. The CDR3 region has the DNA TGTGCCAGCAGGTCGTCCCGGGAGACCCAGTACTTC. This codes for CASRSSRETQYF.

The V and J genes are TRBV5-1 and TRBJ2-7; no firm D call. This CDR3 is 13 amino acids long. Germline V gives CDR1 SGHRS, CDR2 YFSETQ. Trimming stripped 1 base from V and 7 bases from J, with 12 bases between. CDR3: CASSLTWLGEQYF. CDR3 DNA: TGCGCCAGCAGCTTGACTTGGCTCGGGGAGCAGTACTTC.

This sequence joins TRBV7-2 and TRBJ2-7, with D possibly TRBD2 on 5 matching bases. From germline, CDR1 is SGHTA and CDR2 FQGNSA. The CDR3 contains 15 residues. Trimming cost V 1 base and J 0 bases, with 10 bases left between them. Here the CDR3 reads CASSLVDGNSYEQYF. For the CDR3, the DNA is TGTGCCAGCAGCTTAGTGGACGGGAACTCCTACGAGCAGTACTTC.

This clone was counted once. V usage is TRBV4-3 and J usage is TRBJ2-7; 7 nucleotides align to TRBD2. Losses at the gene ends were 3 bases for V and 4 bases for J; bases not matched to a gene: 18. CDR1 and CDR2 (germline): LGHNA, YSLEER. This CDR3 region has 18 residues. The CDR3: CASSQDLALAVSPYEQYF. The DNA of the CDR3 is TGCGCCAGCAGCCAGGATTTGGCCCTAGCGGTTTCCCCATACGAGCAGTACTTC.

The chain recombines TRBV12-5 with TRBJ2-7, with TRBD1 as a possible D gene (6 bases). The CDR3 contains 17 residues. Trimming left V 5 bases short and J 3 bases short, with 23 bases between. Germline CDR1 and CDR2: LGHNT and FRNRAP. This chain's CDR3 is CASGTPLWGHLIYEQYF. CDR3 DNA: TGTGCTAGTGGTACCCCCTTATGGGGACACCTAATCTACGAGCAGTACTTC.

This clone was counted a single time. The rearrangement joins TRBV10-2 to TRBJ2-1; 9 bases match TRBD2. Per germline, CDR1 WSHSY and CDR2 SAAADI. This CDR3 has 13 amino acids. With 7 bases clipped from V and 6 bases from J, the junction kept 4 bases outside the gene matches. The CDR3 reads CASTAGGRNEQFF. The CDR3 DNA follows: TGCGCCAGCACCGCGGGGGGGCGCAATGAGCAGTTCTTC.

The chain employs TRBV27 and TRBJ2-1, with 9 bases fitting TRBD2. Germline V gene lookup returns CDR1 MNHEY and CDR2 SMNVEV (reference sequence). V trimming: 3 bases; J trimming: 7 bases; junction bases outside the gene matches: 7. The CDR3 has 15 amino acids. DNA of the CDR3: TGTGCCAGCAGTTTCCTAGCGGGACGTGGGAATGAGCAGTTCTTC. Translating it yields CASSFLAGRGNEQFF.

The J gene is TRBJ1-1, the V gene TRBV27; TRBD1 is a possible D gene (6 bases). Trimming removed 4 bases at V and 6 bases at J, with 15 bases between. CDR3 length: 14 residues. The germline V gene has CDR1 MNHEY and CDR2 SMNVEV (reference sequence). The CDR3 sequence: CASSYYPGAPEAFF. In DNA, the CDR3 is TGTGCCAGCAGTTATTACCCAGGGGCCCCTGAAGCTTTCTTT.

The chain uses TRBV9 and TRBJ2-2; 9 bases line up with TRBD1. The CDR3 has 14 residues. The V and J ends lost 7 bases and 1 base, in that order; junction bases with no gene match: 2. Germline V CDR1 and CDR2: SGDLS, YYNGEE. Here the CDR3 reads CASQGQGNTGELFF. CDR3 DNA: TGTGCCAGCCAGGGACAGGGGAACACCGGGGAGCTGTTTTTT.

This chain joins TRBV5-1 and TRBJ2-4; a weak D match, TRBD1 (6 bases). Looked up from germline, CDR1 is SGHRS and CDR2 is YFSETQ. The CDR3 extends over 15 amino acids. The CDR3 nucleotides are TGCGCAAGAGCCCAGGGGCCCCTTTGGTTTAACATTCAGTACTTC. Protein product: CARAQGPLWFNIQYF. Looking up the rest from reference TRBV5-1 and TRBJ2-4 gives the full variable domain: KAGVTQTPRYLIKTRGQQVTLSCSPISGHRSVSWYQQTPGQGLQFLFEYFSETQRNKGNFPGRFSGRQFSNSRSEMNVSTLELGDSALYLCARAQGPLWFNIQYFGAGTRLSVL.

The rearrangement uses TRBV9 and TRBJ2-3; 8 bases align to TRBD2. Looked up from germline, CDR1 is SGDLS and CDR2 is YYNGEE. The CDR3 consists of 16 residues. V lost 4 bases, J lost 4 bases, and 11 bases stayed unmatched. The CDR3 DNA follows: TGTGCCAGCAGCCCTTGGAGTAGCGGGACTGCAGATACGCAGTATTTT. Amino acids: CASSPWSSGTADTQYF.

The chain uses TRBV6-1 and TRBJ1-2, with 8 bases matching TRBD1. The CDR3 sequence is 15 residues long. Losses at the gene ends were 7 bases for V and 5 bases for J; bases not matched to a gene: 12. Germline V lookup: CDR1 MNHNS, CDR2 SASEGT. This chain's CDR3 is CASTKSQGASYGYTF. For the CDR3, the DNA is TGTGCCAGCACAAAGAGCCAGGGGGCTTCGTATGGCTACACCTTC.

The chain couples TRBV5-1 to TRBJ2-2; 8 bases align to TRBD1. Germline V gene sequence: CDR1 SGHRS, CDR2 YFSETQ. Unmatched junction bases numbered 3, after V lost 4 bases and J lost 4 bases. The CDR3 is 14 amino acids. CDR3 nucleotides: TGCGCCAGCAGCCGTACAGGGGGCACCGGGGAGCTGTTTTTT. Protein sequence: CASSRTGGTGELFF.